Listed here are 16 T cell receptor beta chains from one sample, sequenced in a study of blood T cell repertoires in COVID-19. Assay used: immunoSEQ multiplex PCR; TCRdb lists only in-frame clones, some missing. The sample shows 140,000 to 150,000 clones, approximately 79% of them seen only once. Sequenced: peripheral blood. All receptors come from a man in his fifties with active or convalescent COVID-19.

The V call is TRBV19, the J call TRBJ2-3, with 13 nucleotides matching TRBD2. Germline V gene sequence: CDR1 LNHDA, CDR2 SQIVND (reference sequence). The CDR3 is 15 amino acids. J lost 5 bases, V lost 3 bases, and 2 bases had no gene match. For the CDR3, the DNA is TGTGCCAGTAGTATGGGACTAGCGGGAAGAGATACGCAGTATTTT. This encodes CASSMGLAGRDTQYF.

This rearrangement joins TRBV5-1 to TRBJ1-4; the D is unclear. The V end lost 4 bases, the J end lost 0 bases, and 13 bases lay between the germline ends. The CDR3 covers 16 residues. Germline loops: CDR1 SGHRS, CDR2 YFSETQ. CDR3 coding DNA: TGCGCCAGCAGCCTCCTCCGGGGATCAACTAATGAAAAACTGTTTTTT. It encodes CASSLLRGSTNEKLFF. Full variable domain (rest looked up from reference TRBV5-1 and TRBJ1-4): KAGVTQTPRYLIKTRGQQVTLSCSPISGHRSVSWYQQTPGQGLQFLFEYFSETQRNKGNFPGRFSGRQFSNSRSEMNVSTLELGDSALYLCASSLLRGSTNEKLFFGSGTQLSVL.

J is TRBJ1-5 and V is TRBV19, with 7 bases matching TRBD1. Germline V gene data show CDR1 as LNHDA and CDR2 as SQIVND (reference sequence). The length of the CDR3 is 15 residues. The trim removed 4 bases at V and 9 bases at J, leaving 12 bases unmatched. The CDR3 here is CASSNPRQGSGPQHF. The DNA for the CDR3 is TGTGCCAGTAGTAACCCGAGACAGGGCTCCGGGCCCCAGCATTTT.

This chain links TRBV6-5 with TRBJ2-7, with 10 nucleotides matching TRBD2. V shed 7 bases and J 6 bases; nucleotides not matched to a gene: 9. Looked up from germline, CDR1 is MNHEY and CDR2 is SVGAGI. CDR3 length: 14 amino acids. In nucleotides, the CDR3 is TGTGCCAGCACCGGAGCGGGGGGGCCTCGCGAGCAGTACTTC. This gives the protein CASTGAGGPREQYF.

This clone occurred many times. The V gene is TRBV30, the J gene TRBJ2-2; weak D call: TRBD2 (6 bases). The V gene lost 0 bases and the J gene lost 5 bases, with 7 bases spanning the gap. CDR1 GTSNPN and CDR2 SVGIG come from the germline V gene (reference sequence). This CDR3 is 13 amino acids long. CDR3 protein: CAWSVSGTGELFF. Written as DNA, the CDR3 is TGTGCCTGGAGTGTAAGCGGGACCGGGGAGCTGTTTTTT. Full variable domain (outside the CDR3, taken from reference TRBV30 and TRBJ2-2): SQTIHQWPATLVQPVGSPLSLECTVEGTSNPNLYWYRQAAGRGLQLLFYSVGIGQISSEVPQNLSASRPQDRQFILSSKKLLLSDSGFYLCAWSVSGTGELFFGEGSRLTVL.

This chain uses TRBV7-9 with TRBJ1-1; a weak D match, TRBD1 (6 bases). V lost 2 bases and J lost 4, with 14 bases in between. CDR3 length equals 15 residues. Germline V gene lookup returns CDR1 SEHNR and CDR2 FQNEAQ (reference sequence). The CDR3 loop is CASSLLEGEGTEAFF. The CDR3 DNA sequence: TGTGCCAGCAGCTTACTTGAGGGGGAGGGCACTGAAGCTTTCTTT.

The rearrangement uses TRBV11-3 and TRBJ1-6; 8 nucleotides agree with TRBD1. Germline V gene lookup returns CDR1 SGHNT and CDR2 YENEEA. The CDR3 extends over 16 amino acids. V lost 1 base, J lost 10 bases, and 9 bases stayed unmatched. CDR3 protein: CASSLGGDRGKSPLHF. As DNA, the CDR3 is TGTGCCAGCAGCTTAGGGGGCGACAGGGGTAAATCACCCCTCCACTTT.

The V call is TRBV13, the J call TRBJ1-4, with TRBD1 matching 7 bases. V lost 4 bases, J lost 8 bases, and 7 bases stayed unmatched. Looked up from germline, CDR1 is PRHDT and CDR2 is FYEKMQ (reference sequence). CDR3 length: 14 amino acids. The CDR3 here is CASSSTGTREKLFF. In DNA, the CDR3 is TGTGCCAGCAGCTCGACAGGGACGAGGGAAAAACTGTTTTTT. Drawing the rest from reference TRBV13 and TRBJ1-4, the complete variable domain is AAGVIQSPRHLIKEKRETATLKCYPIPRHDTVYWYQQGPGQDPQFLISFYEKMQSDKGSIPDRFSAQQFSDYHSELNMSSLELGDSALYFCASSSTGTREKLFFGSGTQLSVL.

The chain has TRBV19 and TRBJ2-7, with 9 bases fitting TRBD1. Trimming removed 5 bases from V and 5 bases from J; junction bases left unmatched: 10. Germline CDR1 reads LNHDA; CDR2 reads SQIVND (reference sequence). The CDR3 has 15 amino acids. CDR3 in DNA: TGTGCCAGTAGTGCGGCGCCGGGACAGGGTCACGAGCAGTACTTC. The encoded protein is CASSAAPGQGHEQYF.

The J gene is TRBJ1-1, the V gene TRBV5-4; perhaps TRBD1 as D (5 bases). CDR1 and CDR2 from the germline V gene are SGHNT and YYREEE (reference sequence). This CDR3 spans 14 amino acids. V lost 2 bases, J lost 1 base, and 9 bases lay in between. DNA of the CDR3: TGTGCCAGCAGCTTAGGGGTGACGAACACTGAAGCTTTCTTT. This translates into CASSLGVTNTEAFF.

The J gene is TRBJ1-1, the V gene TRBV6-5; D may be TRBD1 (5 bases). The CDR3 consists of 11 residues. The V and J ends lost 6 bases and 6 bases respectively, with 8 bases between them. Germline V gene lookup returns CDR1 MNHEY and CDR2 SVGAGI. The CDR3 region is CASRGGAEAFF. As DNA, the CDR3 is TGTGCCAGCAGGGGGGGAGCTGAAGCTTTCTTT.

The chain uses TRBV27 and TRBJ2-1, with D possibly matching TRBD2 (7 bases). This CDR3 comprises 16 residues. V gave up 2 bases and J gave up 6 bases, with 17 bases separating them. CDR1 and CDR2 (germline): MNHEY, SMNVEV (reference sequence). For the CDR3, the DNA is TGTGCCAGCAGTTTAAGGGGGGGAGAGGGTCCCAATGAGCAGTTCTTC. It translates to CASSLRGGEGPNEQFF.

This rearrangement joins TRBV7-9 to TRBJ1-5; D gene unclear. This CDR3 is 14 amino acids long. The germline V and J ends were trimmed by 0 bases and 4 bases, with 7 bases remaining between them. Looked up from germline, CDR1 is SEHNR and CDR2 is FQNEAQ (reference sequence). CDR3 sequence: CASSLAGNNQPQHF. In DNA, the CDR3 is TGTGCCAGCAGCTTAGCCGGGAATAATCAGCCCCAGCATTTT.

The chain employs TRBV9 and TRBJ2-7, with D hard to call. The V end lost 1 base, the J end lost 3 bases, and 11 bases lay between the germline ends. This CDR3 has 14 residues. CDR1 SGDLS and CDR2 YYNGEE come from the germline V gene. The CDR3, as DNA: TGTGCCAGCAGCGTATTTGAAGGCGGCTACGAGCAGTACTTC. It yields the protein CASSVFEGGYEQYF.

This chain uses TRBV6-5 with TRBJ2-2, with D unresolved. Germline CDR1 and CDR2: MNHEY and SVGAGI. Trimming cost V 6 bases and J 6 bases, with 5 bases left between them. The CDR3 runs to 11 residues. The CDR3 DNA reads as TGTGCCAGCAGCGTCTCCGGGGAGCTGTTTTTT. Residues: CASSVSGELFF.

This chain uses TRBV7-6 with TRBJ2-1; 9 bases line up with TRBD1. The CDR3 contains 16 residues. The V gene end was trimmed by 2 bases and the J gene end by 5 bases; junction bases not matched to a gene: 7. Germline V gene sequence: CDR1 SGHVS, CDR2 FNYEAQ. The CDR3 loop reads CASSLSPGQGDNEQFF. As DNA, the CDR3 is TGTGCCAGCAGCTTAAGTCCGGGACAGGGAGACAATGAGCAGTTCTTC. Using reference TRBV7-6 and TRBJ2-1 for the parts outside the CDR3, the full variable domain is GAGVSQSPRYKVTKRGQDVALRCDPISGHVSLYWYRQALGQGPEFLTYFNYEAQQDKSGLPNDRFSAERPEGSISTLTIQRTEQRDSAMYRCASSLSPGQGDNEQFFGPGTRLTVL.